These 2 T cell receptor beta chains were all obtained from the same sample, sequenced in a study of T cell repertoires in cytomegalovirus infection. TCRdb ran MiXCR on the reads and lists one entry per CDR3 protein. The sample holds a few hundred thousand distinct CDR3 sequences, 40% seen once. These receptors have no identified antigens. Material: cultured PBMCs, obtained from culture after CMV antigen stimulation. The receptors were gathered from a human donor in good health (CMV status not recorded). Some clones in this sample may be carry-over from other donors' samples.

This chain uses TRBV4-3 with TRBJ2-1; no firm D call. CDR1 LGHNA and CDR2 YSLEER come from the germline V gene. CDR3 length: 14 residues. Between the trimmed V and J ends, which lost 0 bases and 9 bases, there was a span of 12 bases. The CDR3 here is CASSQDLGMGEQFF. CDR3 DNA: TGCGCCAGCAGCCAAGATCTAGGGATGGGTGAGCAGTTCTTC.

Only one count was recorded for this clonotype. CDR3 loop: CASSSGTESPLHF. CDR3 coding DNA: TGTGCCAGCAGTTCCGGGACAGAGTCACCCCTCCACTTT. The rearrangement uses TRBV12-3 or TRBV12-4 and TRBJ1-6; 7 nucleotides align to TRBD1. Germline trimming cut 4 bases from V and 10 bases from J; bases unmatched to any gene: 4. The CDR3 loop spans 13 amino acids.